A single sample gave rise to the 18 T cell receptor beta chains below, sequenced in a study of T cells after yellow fever vaccination. From the 5' RACE reads, TCRdb called clonotypes with MiXCR, one entry per CDR3 protein. Of approximately 170,000 distinct CDR3 sequences detected, 11% appear once; the ten largest clones hold less than 40%. The source was CD8+ T cells sorted from PBMCs, collected 15 days after the yellow fever booster vaccination. These receptor sequences come from a man between 18 and 29 years old who received the YFV17D yellow fever vaccine.

This clonotype was seen at least ten times. V usage is TRBV6-2 or TRBV6-3 and J usage is TRBJ1-1; no clear D gene. Germline CDR1 is MNHEY and CDR2 is SVGEGT. This CDR3 comprises 11 residues. Trimming took 4 bases from V and 7 from J, leaving 7 bases between them. CDR3 sequence (DNA): TGTGCCAGCAGTTTTGGCCTTGAAGCTTTCTTT. Its protein product is CASSFGLEAFF.

There are many counts of this clonotype. The chain is built from TRBV11-1 and TRBJ1-1; the D is unclear. Per the germline V gene, CDR1 is SGHAT and CDR2 is FQDESV (reference sequence). V was trimmed by 1 base and J by 4 bases, leaving 7 bases between them. The CDR3 is made up of 13 amino acids. Here the CDR3 reads CASSLEGSTEAFF. In DNA form, the CDR3 reads TGTGCCAGCAGCTTAGAGGGTAGCACTGAAGCTTTCTTT. Using reference TRBV11-1 and TRBJ1-1 for the parts outside the CDR3, the full variable domain is EAEVAQSPRYKITEKSQAVAFWCDPISGHATLYWYRQILGQGPELLVQFQDESVVDDSQLPKDRFSAERLKGVDSTLKIQPAELGDSAMYLCASSLEGSTEAFFGQGTRLTVV.

The chain uses TRBV29-1 and TRBJ2-7; D gene uncertain. This CDR3 has 13 residues. Between the trimmed V and J ends, which lost 7 bases and 2 bases, there was a span of 15 bases. From germline, CDR1 is SQVTM and CDR2 ANQGSEA. This CDR3 reads CSADGGEPYEQYF. DNA of the CDR3: TGCAGCGCCGACGGTGGGGAACCCTACGAGCAGTACTTC.

The V gene is TRBV4-1, the J gene TRBJ2-2; 16 nucleotides match TRBD2. CDR1 is MGHRA, CDR2 YSYEKL, per germline. Germline trimming cut 0 bases from V and 6 bases from J; bases unmatched to any gene: 4. CDR3 length: 18 residues. The CDR3 spells CASSQEGLAGGPSGELFF. CDR3 nucleotide sequence: TGCGCCAGCAGCCAAGAGGGACTAGCGGGGGGGCCATCCGGGGAGCTGTTTTTT.

The count of this clonotype is one. This chain uses TRBV11-2 with TRBJ2-4; the D is unclear. The CDR3 totals 16 residues. Germline V gene lookup returns CDR1 SGHAT and CDR2 FQNNGV. V was cut by 5 bases and J by 8 bases, with 22 bases left in between. The CDR3 protein is CASSETPGHGGDIQYF. DNA for the CDR3: TGTGCCAGCAGCGAGACTCCGGGCCATGGTGGGGACATTCAGTACTTC.

V is TRBV6-6 and J is TRBJ2-1; the match to TRBD2 covers 7 bases. Trimming at V came to 5 bases and at J to 9 bases, leaving 1 base not matched to a gene. The CDR3 runs to 11 residues. Germline-derived CDR1 and CDR2 are MNHNY and SVGAGI (reference sequence). CDR3 sequence (DNA): TGTGCCAGCAGTGGGGGGGTTGAGCAGTTCTTC. It encodes CASSGGVEQFF.

The table lists this clonotype with a few counts. The chain has TRBV14 and TRBJ2-2, with a weak D call TRBD1 (5 bases). Germline-derived CDR1 and CDR2 are SGHDN and FVKESK. Trimming removed 0 bases at V and 0 bases at J, with 11 bases between. The length of the CDR3 is 17 residues. CDR3 in amino acids: CASSQDNRRSNTGELFF. CDR3 in DNA: TGTGCCAGCAGCCAAGATAACAGGCGGTCGAACACCGGGGAGCTGTTTTTT.

The J gene is TRBJ1-1, the V gene TRBV5-6; 12 positions agree with TRBD1. The length of the CDR3 is 19 residues. V lost 4 bases and J lost 4; bases outside the gene matches: 17. Germline V gene sequence: CDR1 SGHDT, CDR2 YYEEEE. The CDR3: CASSPRPGTGGGSVTEAFF. CDR3 sequence (DNA): TGTGCCAGCAGCCCCCGCCCGGGGACAGGGGGCGGTTCGGTCACTGAAGCTTTCTTT.

This clonotype was counted ten times or more. The V and J genes are TRBV3-1 and TRBJ2-1, with D maybe TRBD2 (7 bases). This CDR3 comprises 17 residues. Germline CDR1 LGHDT, CDR2 YNNKEL (reference sequence). V was pared by 4 bases and J by 6 bases, with 22 bases between. The CDR3 region has the DNA TGTGCCAGCAGCCCAGCTGAGGGGGGGCGGGGCCGCAATGAGCAGTTCTTC. This gives the protein CASSPAEGGRGRNEQFF.

The J gene is TRBJ1-1, the V gene TRBV7-9; 7 nucleotides line up with TRBD1. CDR1 and CDR2 from the germline V gene are SEHNR and FQNEAQ (reference sequence). V trimming: 5 bases; J trimming: 2 bases; junction bases outside the gene matches: 17. The CDR3 has 18 amino acids. This CDR3 reads CASSPRTHRGFSNTEAFF. The CDR3 nucleotides are TGTGCCAGCAGCCCGAGGACACACAGGGGTTTCAGCAACACTGAAGCTTTCTTT.

The chain employs TRBV30 and TRBJ2-2; D gene unclear. Germline CDR1 is GTSNPN and CDR2 is SVGIG (reference sequence). The CDR3 sequence is 12 residues long. CDR3: CAGWWGTGELFF. CDR3 nucleotides: TGTGCTGGATGGTGGGGCACCGGGGAGCTGTTTTTT. The complete variable domain, with remaining parts taken from reference TRBV30 and TRBJ2-2, reads SQTIHQWPATLVQPVGSPLSLECTVEGTSNPNLYWYRQAAGRGLQLLFYSVGIGQISSEVPQNLSASRPQDRQFILSSKKLLLSDSGFYLCAGWWGTGELFFGEGSRLTVL.

This clonotype was counted only a few times. The J gene is TRBJ1-2, the V gene TRBV6-5, with a tentative D call TRBD1 (5 bases). The germline CDR1 and CDR2 sequences are MNHEY and SVGAGI. V lost 2 bases and J lost 6, with 10 bases in between. This CDR3 spans 13 amino acids. The CDR3 DNA reads as TGTGCCAGCAGTTACGGGCGAGGGGATGGCTACACCTTC. As protein: CASSYGRGDGYTF.

This clonotype showed up just a few times. The chain links TRBV7-9 to TRBJ2-7; D not certain. Trimming left V 5 bases short and J 5 bases short, with 10 bases between. CDR3 size: 12 residues. Germline V gives CDR1 SEHNR, CDR2 FQNEAQ (reference sequence). The CDR3 DNA follows: TGTGCCAGCAGCCCGATTAGCAACGAGCAGTACTTC. This sequence encodes CASSPISNEQYF.

This clonotype was seen a handful of times. This chain connects TRBV4-1 to TRBJ1-5, with TRBD1 identical over 10 bases. This CDR3 is built from 16 residues. Germline CDR1 MGHRA, CDR2 YSYEKL. Trimming at V came to 1 base and at J to 6 bases, leaving 6 bases not matched to a gene. The DNA of the CDR3 is TGCGCCAGCAGCCAAGGCCGGGACAGGGGAGGTCAGCCCCAGCATTTT. Amino acid sequence: CASSQGRDRGGQPQHF.

In its sample, this clonotype was seen a few times. This rearrangement joins TRBV5-1 to TRBJ1-1; D remains ambiguous. With 0 bases removed from V and 7 bases from J, the gap between germline ends came to 13 bases. The CDR3 spans 14 residues. Per germline, CDR1 SGHRS and CDR2 YFSETQ. The CDR3 reads CASSLVYPQIEAFF. Here the CDR3 DNA reads TGCGCCAGCAGCTTGGTGTATCCACAGATTGAAGCTTTCTTT.

The V call is TRBV9, the J call TRBJ2-7; the D call may be TRBD1 or TRBD2 (5 bases each). Germline V gene sequence: CDR1 SGDLS, CDR2 YYNGEE. The CDR3 runs to 14 residues. V was pared by 4 bases and J by 7 bases, with 18 bases between. The CDR3 loop is CASSPGASGREQYV. CDR3 DNA sequence: TGTGCCAGCAGCCCCGGGGCGAGCGGTAGGGAGCAGTACGTC.

This clonotype was found many times. The rearrangement links TRBV6-6 to TRBJ2-7; D uncertain. The germline gives CDR1 MNHNY, CDR2 SVGAGI (reference sequence). The CDR3 sequence is 13 residues long. V lost 6 bases, J lost 5 bases, and 14 bases lay in between. The CDR3, as DNA: TGTGCCAGCAGCCCACAGAGAAAGGACGAGCAGTACTTC. Its translation is CASSPQRKDEQYF.

The chain employs TRBV29-1 and TRBJ2-6, with unresolved D. CDR1 is SQVTM and CDR2 is ANQGSEA in the germline V gene. Deletions cut 4 bases from V and 0 bases from J, with 1 base between. There are 12 residues in the CDR3. The CDR3 reads CSVVSGANVLTF. CDR3 sequence (DNA): TGCAGCGTTGTCTCTGGGGCCAACGTCCTGACTTTC.